One sample yielded the 20 T cell receptor beta chains listed below, sequenced in a study of blood T cell repertoires in COVID-19. Here immunoSEQ multiplex PCR was the method, and the copy in TCRdb shows in-frame clones only, minus some. The data hold approximately 210,000 clones, with about nine tenths observed a single time. The material sequenced was PBMCs or T cells enriched from blood (not recorded which). Every receptor here comes from a man aged 30 to 45 in a cohort exposed to, infected with or recovered from COVID-19 (not recorded which).

The chain employs TRBV7-8 and TRBJ1-5, with D possibly being TRBD1 (6 bases). This CDR3 has 15 residues. Germline V gene lookup returns CDR1 SGHVS and CDR2 FQNEAQ. V was cut by 5 bases and J by 1 base, with 12 bases left in between. This chain's CDR3 is CASSPGGASNQPQHF. For the CDR3, the DNA is TGTGCCAGCAGCCCTGGGGGGGCGAGCAATCAGCCCCAGCATTTT. Looking up the rest from reference TRBV7-8 and TRBJ1-5 gives the full variable domain: GAGVSQSPRYKVAKRGQDVALRCDPISGHVSLFWYQQALGQGPEFLTYFQNEAQLDKSGLPSDRFFAERPEGSVSTLKIQRTQQEDSAVYLCASSPGGASNQPQHFGDGTRLSIL.

CDR3 in DNA: TGTGCCAGCAGCGGGCTGGCCCGCGACTACGAGCAGTACTTC. Its protein product is CASSGLARDYEQYF. The genes are TRBV7-8 and TRBJ2-7; no clear D. The V end lost 5 bases, the J end lost 3 bases, and 14 bases lay between the germline ends. The CDR3 runs to 14 residues. Germline CDR1 and CDR2: SGHVS and FQNEAQ.

V usage is TRBV28 and J usage is TRBJ2-4; perhaps TRBD1 as D (6 bases). CDR1 and CDR2 (germline): MDHEN, SYDVKM. Trimming pared 1 base from V and 1 base from J, leaving 11 bases between. There are 16 residues in the CDR3. The CDR3 protein is CASSLFQGTAKNIQYF. CDR3 nucleotide sequence: TGTGCCAGCAGTTTATTCCAGGGGACGGCCAAAAACATTCAGTACTTC.

This chain uses TRBV9 with TRBJ2-1; TRBD2 might be the D (5 bases). From germline, CDR1 is SGDLS and CDR2 YYNGEE. The CDR3 spans 16 residues. V was cut by 2 bases and J by 1 base, with 13 bases left in between. The CDR3 is CASSVGSTGSYNEQFF. The CDR3 region has the DNA TGTGCCAGCAGCGTCGGGTCAACGGGGTCCTACAATGAGCAGTTCTTC.

The rearrangement uses TRBV7-9 and TRBJ2-3, with 12 positions matching TRBD2. CDR3 length: 17 amino acids. The V gene's germline CDR1 is SEHNR and CDR2 FQNEAQ (reference sequence). The ends lost 4 bases at V and 5 bases at J; junction bases unmatched: 10. The CDR3 loop is CASSSTRLAGAVDTQYF. CDR3 coding DNA: TGTGCCAGCAGCTCCACCCGACTAGCGGGAGCGGTAGATACGCAGTATTTT. Variable domain in full (rest from reference TRBV7-9 and TRBJ2-3): DTGVSQNPRHKITKRGQNVTFRCDPISEHNRLYWYRQTLGQGPEFLTYFQNEAQLEKSRLLSDRFSAERPKGSFSTLEIQRTEQGDSAMYLCASSSTRLAGAVDTQYFGPGTRLTVL.

V usage is TRBV19 and J usage is TRBJ1-5; TRBD1 aligns across 11 bases. Trimming took 4 bases from V and 1 from J; bases not matched to a gene: 9. The CDR3 is 18 residues long. Germline CDR1 LNHDA, CDR2 SQIVND (reference sequence). This CDR3 is CASSRTGGTTRSNQPQHF. CDR3 nucleotides: TGTGCCAGTAGTAGGACAGGGGGCACAACACGAAGCAATCAGCCCCAGCATTTT.

In nucleotides, the CDR3 is TGTGCCAGCAGCACAGGGAAGGCTGAGCAGTTCTTC. This codes for CASSTGKAEQFF. The chain combines TRBV12-3 or TRBV12-4 with TRBJ2-1; TRBD1 might be the D (6 bases). V was shortened by 6 bases and J by 9 bases, with 12 bases between the two germline ends. The length of the CDR3 is 12 residues.

This clone was counted once. The gene calls are TRBV29-1 and TRBJ2-3; possible D gene TRBD2, 6 bases. Germline V gene data show CDR1 as SQVTM and CDR2 as ANQGSEA. V shed 7 bases and J shed 5 bases, with 19 bases lying between them. This CDR3 is 14 amino acids long. The CDR3 DNA is TGCAGCGCCCCTGAGGAGGGAAGGAGAGATACGCAGTATTTT. Translated: CSAPEEGRRDTQYF.

V gene TRBV28 combines with J gene TRBJ1-6; 12 bases are a match to TRBD1. Looked up from germline, CDR1 is MDHEN and CDR2 is SYDVKM. V dropped 6 bases and J dropped 0; count of bases not matched to a gene: 6. The length of the CDR3 is 18 residues. CDR3 sequence reads: CASRRGQGAASYNSPLHF. As DNA, the CDR3 is TGTGCCAGCAGGCGGGGACAGGGGGCGGCCTCCTATAATTCACCCCTCCACTTT.

This chain links TRBV5-4 with TRBJ1-2; the D is unclear. V was pared by 0 bases and J by 2 bases, with 14 bases between. This CDR3 spans 16 amino acids. Germline CDR1 and CDR2: SGHNT and YYREEE (reference sequence). This chain's CDR3 is CASSLATNLGNYGYTF. The CDR3 DNA sequence: TGTGCCAGCAGCTTGGCGACTAACTTGGGGAACTATGGCTACACCTTC.

The chain has TRBV15 and TRBJ1-4; maybe TRBD1 (6 bases). CDR1 is LNHNV, CDR2 YYDKDF, per germline (reference sequence). Trimming removed 0 bases from V and 4 bases from J, with 12 bases in between. The CDR3 length is 16 residues. This CDR3 reads CATSRDFGGLNEKLFF. CDR3 nucleotides: TGTGCCACCAGCAGAGATTTTGGGGGCCTTAATGAAAAACTGTTTTTT.

This chain uses TRBV7-9 with TRBJ2-7; TRBD2 matches 8 bases. CDR1 and CDR2 from the germline V gene are SEHNR and FQNEAQ (reference sequence). V was pared by 3 bases and J by 3 bases, with 10 bases of the junction left unmatched. This CDR3 comprises 16 residues. CDR3 sequence (DNA): TGTGCCAGCAGCTTCATCCACCCAGCGGGAGTCTACGAGCAGTACTTC. Residues: CASSFIHPAGVYEQYF.

The chain recombines TRBV6-5 with TRBJ2-7, with 9 bases aligning to TRBD1. V gave up 2 bases and J gave up 5 bases; unmatched junction bases: 10. Germline CDR1 MNHEY, CDR2 SVGAGI. CDR3 length equals 16 residues. CDR3 loop: CASSYRTGDITDEQYF. The DNA for the CDR3 is TGTGCCAGCAGTTACCGGACAGGGGATATCACCGACGAGCAGTACTTC.

The chain is built from TRBV6-5 and TRBJ2-2, with TRBD2 matching 11 bases. The germline gives CDR1 MNHEY, CDR2 SVGAGI. This CDR3 contains 15 residues. V trimming: 6 bases; J trimming: 5 bases; junction bases outside the gene matches: 5. The CDR3 bases are TGTGCCAGCAGCCCCCGGACTAGCGGGACCGGGGAGCTGTTTTTT. It is translated as CASSPRTSGTGELFF.

The J gene is TRBJ1-3, the V gene TRBV5-8; D is unclear. Germline V gene sequence: CDR1 SGHTS, CDR2 YDEGEE. This CDR3 comprises 12 residues. The V end was cut by 6 bases, the J end by 4 bases, with 8 bases between. CDR3 DNA sequence: TGTGCCAGCATCTCGTTGGGAAACACCATATATTTT. It codes for CASISLGNTIYF.

This clone was seen a single time. V usage is TRBV6-1 and J usage is TRBJ2-4; possibly TRBD1 for D (5 bases). Germline lookup yields CDR1 MNHNS and CDR2 SASEGT. The CDR3 length is 15 residues. Trimming left V 3 bases short and J 8 bases short, with 17 bases between. The CDR3 nucleotides read TGTGCCAGCAGTGATCCTACCGACTTAGGGGACATTCAGTACTTC. Protein product: CASSDPTDLGDIQYF.

The CDR3: CASESRGGYEQYF. CDR3 nucleotide sequence: TGTGCCAGTGAGAGCAGGGGCGGCTACGAGCAGTACTTC. The chain joins TRBV3-1 (or the pseudogene TRBV3-2) to TRBJ2-7, with D possibly TRBD1 on 6 matching bases. V was trimmed by 9 bases and J by 3 bases, leaving 15 bases between them. CDR3 length equals 13 residues. Germline V CDR1 and CDR2: LGHDT, YNNKEL (reference sequence).

The chain joins TRBV19 to TRBJ2-5, with a weak D call TRBD2 (6 bases). Germline-derived CDR1 and CDR2 are LNHDA and SQIVND (reference sequence). There are 14 residues in the CDR3. The V end was cut by 3 bases, the J end by 7 bases, with 15 bases between. DNA for the CDR3: TGTGCCAGTAGTATGCGGGACGAGGGGAGGACCCAGTACTTC. As protein: CASSMRDEGRTQYF.

This chain joins TRBV11-2 and TRBJ2-7; tentative D call: TRBD2 (5 bases). Trimming cost V 5 bases and J 4 bases, with 18 bases left between them. Germline V gives CDR1 SGHAT, CDR2 FQNNGV. The CDR3 runs 15 residues. For the CDR3, the DNA is TGTGCCAGCAGCCAAACCGACGGATCGGGATACGAGCAGTACTTC. It specifies CASSQTDGSGYEQYF.

This rearrangement joins TRBV7-6 to TRBJ1-4; D not certain. Germline values: CDR1 SGHVS, CDR2 FNYEAQ. The CDR3 totals 17 residues. V lost 5 bases and J 6 bases, leaving 22 bases between the germline ends. CDR3 in amino acids: CASSRGYFENGDEKLFF. Here the CDR3 DNA reads TGTGCCAGCAGCCGCGGGTATTTCGAAAACGGAGATGAAAAACTGTTTTTT.